This T cell receptor beta chain emerged from a study of blood T cell repertoires in COVID-19. Overall study: Specimens from acute and convalescent COVID-19 originated in the United States, Italy and Spain. PBMCs, B-cell-depleted T cells, or T cells provided the cDNA or gDNA that made up the material.

In the original processing: Reference gene primer amplification in the assay estimated nucleated cell counts. Assay: immunoSEQ multiplex PCR; the TCRdb copy retains only in-frame clones and omits some. The V and J calls and clone size were taken over from that table, and D and trimming were inferred from the DNA. The sample records about 140,000 clones, approximately 80% being singletons. The sequencing sample was made of peripheral blood. This TCR was recovered from a woman older than 75 with active or convalescent COVID-19.

The DNA for the CDR3 is TGTGCCAGCAGCCCGCGTGCGGGTTCCGCTGAAGCTTTCTTT. The encoded protein is CASSPRAGSAEAFF. The chain links TRBV7-3 to TRBJ1-1; D is uncertain. V gave up 5 bases and J gave up 6 bases, with 16 bases separating them. The CDR3 extends over 14 amino acids. CDR1 is SGHTA and CDR2 is FQGTGA in the germline V gene.